Below, 21 T cell receptor beta chains from the same sample are listed, as sequenced in a study of technical replicates of blood from several donors. Profiling relied on immunoSEQ multiplex PCR, and the TCRdb table lists in-frame clones only, not all of them. The sample yields 65,000 to 90,000 clones, about 93% seen once. Sequencing was carried out using T cells isolated from PBMCs. These receptors all come from a human donor in good health.

The gene calls are TRBV9 and TRBJ1-1, with 8 nucleotides matching TRBD1. In germline, CDR1 is SGDLS, CDR2 YYNGEE. The CDR3 is made up of 14 amino acids. With V trimmed by 3 bases and J by 4 bases, 5 bases remained unmatched. The CDR3 nucleotides read TGTGCCAGCAGCGCCCAGGGGGCGAGCACTGAAGCTTTCTTT. It specifies CASSAQGASTEAFF.

The rearrangement uses TRBV2 and TRBJ1-2; possible D gene TRBD1, 5 bases. There are 14 residues in the CDR3. V lost 3 bases, J lost 9 bases, and 17 bases lay in between. The germline V gene encodes CDR1 SNHLY and CDR2 FYNNEI. DNA of the CDR3: TGTGCCAGCAGTGAGCTGGAGGGACGTCAGAGCTACACCTTC. Its translation: CASSELEGRQSYTF.

This chain links TRBV5-1 with TRBJ2-5, with D possibly matching TRBD2 (5 bases). The V end lost 0 bases, the J end lost 4 bases, and 10 bases lay between the germline ends. Germline V gene lookup returns CDR1 SGHRS and CDR2 YFSETQ. The CDR3 totals 14 residues. CDR3 protein: CASSLVPGSETQYF. CDR3 nucleotide sequence: TGCGCCAGCAGCTTGGTTCCGGGGTCAGAGACCCAGTACTTC.

This chain links TRBV7-9 with TRBJ2-7, with no clear D. Trimming removed 8 bases at V and 1 base at J, with 3 bases between. The CDR3 contains 10 residues. Per germline, CDR1 SEHNR and CDR2 FQNEAQ (reference sequence). The CDR3 nucleotides read TGTGCCAGCGCGTCCTACGAGCAGTACTTC. This codes for CASASYEQYF.

This clone was picked up a small number of times. V and J are TRBV28 and TRBJ1-5, with 8 bases identical to TRBD1. V trimming: 6 bases; J trimming: 7 bases; junction bases outside the gene matches: 11. Germline V CDR1 and CDR2: MDHEN, SYDVKM. The CDR3 contains 15 residues. Written as DNA, the CDR3 is TGTGCCAGCAGGACTCTTGGGACAGGAACCCAGCCCCAGCATTTT. Residues: CASRTLGTGTQPQHF.

This clone was observed once. V and J are TRBV30 and TRBJ1-2; D is perhaps TRBD1 (6 bases). This CDR3 contains 13 residues. Germline CDR1 and CDR2: GTSNPN and SVGIG (reference sequence). Trimming shortened V by 6 bases and J by 3 bases, and 14 bases separated the two germline ends. CDR3 amino acids: CACLLGGDYGYTF. As DNA, the CDR3 is TGTGCCTGCCTCTTAGGGGGGGACTATGGCTACACCTTC.

This clone was recorded only once. The V call is TRBV5-1, the J call TRBJ1-1; 8 positions match TRBD1. The CDR3 loop spans 14 amino acids. The V segment lost 4 bases and the J segment 3 bases; nucleotides outside the gene matches: 5. Germline lookup yields CDR1 SGHRS and CDR2 YFSETQ. CDR3 DNA: TGCGCCAGCAGCCCAAGACAGGGGTACACTGAAGCTTTCTTT. This encodes CASSPRQGYTEAFF.

The chain joins TRBV6-6 to TRBJ2-7; TRBD1 might be the D (6 bases). Germline V gene sequence: CDR1 MNHNY, CDR2 SVGAGI (reference sequence). CDR3 size: 12 residues. Between the trimmed V and J ends, which lost 4 bases and 5 bases, there was a span of 9 bases. This chain's CDR3 is CASSSRGHEQYF. The CDR3, as DNA: TGTGCCAGCAGTTCCAGGGGACACGAGCAGTACTTC.

Note on this clone: Other DNA sequences in the sample encode the same CDR3. The V gene is TRBV7-2, the J gene TRBJ2-3; a possible D gene is TRBD2 (6 bases). Germline V gene data show CDR1 as SGHTA and CDR2 as FQGNSA. The CDR3 contains 15 residues. V lost 2 bases and J lost 0, with 9 bases in between. The CDR3 protein is CASSLTSGSTDTQYF. For the CDR3, the DNA is TGTGCCAGCAGCTTAACAAGCGGGAGCACAGATACGCAGTATTTT.

The chain combines TRBV14 with TRBJ1-4; TRBD1 agrees at 8 bases. Germline CDR1 SGHDN, CDR2 FVKESK. The CDR3 has 14 residues. Losses at the gene ends were 5 bases for V and 6 bases for J; bases not matched to a gene: 5. The CDR3 bases are TGTGCCAGCAGCGATAGACAGGGGTATGAAAAACTGTTTTTT. Protein: CASSDRQGYEKLFF.

The gene calls are TRBV10-3 and TRBJ1-1; the D gene is possibly TRBD1 (6 bases). Trimming removed 6 bases from V and 2 bases from J, with 10 bases in between. Germline V gene sequence: CDR1 ENHRY, CDR2 SYGVKD. The CDR3 loop spans 13 amino acids. This CDR3 reads CAISRQENTEAFF. The CDR3 DNA is TGTGCCATCAGCCGACAGGAAAACACTGAAGCTTTCTTT.

This rearrangement joins TRBV9 to TRBJ1-1, with 8 bases aligning to TRBD1. Germline-derived CDR1 and CDR2 are SGDLS and YYNGEE. The CDR3 has 17 residues. V lost 0 bases to trimming and J lost 0 bases; unmatched junction nucleotides: 7. CDR3 bases: TGTGCCAGCAGCGTAGGCGGGACAGGTTACATGAACACTGAAGCTTTCTTT. Translation gives CASSVGGTGYMNTEAFF.

The chain has TRBV6-5 and TRBJ2-1, with a tentative D call TRBD1 (5 bases). The V gene lost 4 bases and the J gene lost 4 bases, with 8 bases spanning the gap. The CDR3 runs 13 residues. Germline V gene data show CDR1 as MNHEY and CDR2 as SVGAGI. This chain's CDR3 is CASSLTAYNEQFF. DNA for the CDR3: TGTGCCAGCAGTTTGACAGCTTACAATGAGCAGTTCTTC.

This sequence joins TRBV9 and TRBJ2-7, with 7 bases fitting TRBD1. V was clipped by 0 bases and J by 1 base; unmatched bases: 4. Per germline, CDR1 SGDLS and CDR2 YYNGEE. The length of the CDR3 is 15 residues. For the CDR3, the DNA is TGTGCCAGCAGCGTAGGGACAGGCGGATCCTACGAGCAGTACTTC. Translating it yields CASSVGTGGSYEQYF.

The CDR3 region is CARSGDSYEQYF. The CDR3 DNA is TGTGCCAGATCAGGGGATTCCTACGAGCAGTACTTC. The V and J genes are TRBV9 and TRBJ2-7; possible D gene TRBD1, 6 bases. Germline-derived CDR1 and CDR2 are SGDLS and YYNGEE. This CDR3 has 12 residues. Trimming removed 8 bases from V and 1 base from J, with 10 bases in between.

This chain links TRBV4-3 with TRBJ1-1, with a possible D match to TRBD1 (6 bases). Germline V gene data show CDR1 as LGHNA and CDR2 as YSLEER. V shed 6 bases and J shed 4 bases, with 15 bases lying between them. The CDR3 sequence is 14 residues long. This CDR3 is CASSPEGGITEAFF. For the CDR3, the DNA is TGCGCCAGCAGTCCGGAAGGGGGAATCACTGAAGCTTTCTTT.

The chain has TRBV10-2 and TRBJ2-1, with D possibly being TRBD2 (5 bases). Germline V gene sequence: CDR1 WSHSY, CDR2 SAAADI. V was clipped by 4 bases and J by 0 bases, with 13 bases between them. This CDR3 contains 16 residues. This CDR3 is CASSATRSSSYNEQFF. CDR3 sequence (DNA): TGCGCCAGCAGTGCTACTAGATCGAGCTCCTACAATGAGCAGTTCTTC.

The gene calls are TRBV19 and TRBJ2-1; 11 bases are shared with TRBD2. The CDR3 runs to 14 residues. Germline V gene lookup returns CDR1 LNHDA and CDR2 SQIVND (reference sequence). J gave up 13 bases and V 3 bases, and 8 bases lay outside the gene matches. The CDR3 region has the DNA TGTGCCAGTAGTATGCTAGCGGGAGGTTGGAGACAGTTCTTC. Its protein product is CASSMLAGGWRQFF.

The rearrangement links TRBV19 to TRBJ1-2, with D perhaps TRBD1 (5 bases). This CDR3 is 15 amino acids long. Germline V gene lookup returns CDR1 LNHDA and CDR2 SQIVND (reference sequence). V lost 5 bases and J 4 bases, leaving 17 bases between the germline ends. The CDR3 region is CASSPSPRQIYGYTF. In DNA, the CDR3 is TGTGCCAGTAGTCCCTCCCCTCGACAGATCTATGGCTACACCTTC.

V usage is TRBV27 and J usage is TRBJ1-1, with 9 bases aligning to TRBD1. The V gene end was trimmed by 5 bases and the J gene end by 1 base; junction bases not matched to a gene: 11. This CDR3 has 17 residues. Germline lookup yields CDR1 MNHEY and CDR2 SMNVEV (reference sequence). CDR3 loop: CASSPGQGSLGNTEAFF. CDR3 bases: TGTGCCAGCAGTCCCGGACAGGGGTCGTTAGGGAACACTGAAGCTTTCTTT.

This clone turned up a few times. V usage is TRBV6-1 and J usage is TRBJ1-1; D perhaps matches TRBD1 (5 bases). The CDR3 has 14 amino acids. The V and J ends lost 6 bases and 3 bases respectively, with 14 bases between them. Germline CDR1 and CDR2: MNHNS and SASEGT. CDR3 in amino acids: CASSAGQGDTEAFF. As DNA, the CDR3 is TGTGCCAGCAGCGCGGGGCAAGGGGACACTGAAGCTTTCTTT.